The 6 T cell receptor beta chains in this list originate from one sample, sequenced in a study of blood T cell repertoires in COVID-19. Here immunoSEQ multiplex PCR was the method, and the copy in TCRdb shows in-frame clones only, minus some. The sample has some 260,000 clones; about 90% are singletons. Sequenced input: peripheral blood. These receptors came from a woman aged 70-85 years with COVID-19, enrolled during active disease.

The gene calls are TRBV9 and TRBJ2-3; unclear D gene. The ends were cut back, 3 bases at V and 4 bases at J, with 3 bases in the middle. Germline CDR1 is SGDLS and CDR2 is YYNGEE. The CDR3 runs to 11 residues. CDR3 in amino acids: CASSGADTQYF. CDR3 coding DNA: TGTGCCAGCAGCGGCGCAGATACGCAGTATTTT.

The gene calls are TRBV19 and TRBJ1-1, with D perhaps TRBD1 (6 bases). V was pared by 7 bases and J by 5 bases, with 14 bases between. The CDR3 is 13 residues long. Germline V gene sequence: CDR1 LNHDA, CDR2 SQIVND (reference sequence). The CDR3 loop is CASTAGGATEAFF. CDR3 coding DNA: TGTGCCAGTACCGCGGGGGGGGCGACTGAAGCTTTCTTT.

The chain joins TRBV6-6 to TRBJ2-2, with D maybe TRBD1 (5 bases). CDR3 length: 15 residues. Per germline, CDR1 MNHNY and CDR2 SVGAGI (reference sequence). V was shortened by 0 bases and J by 3 bases, with 8 bases between the two germline ends. The CDR3 DNA follows: TGTGCCAGCAGTTACTCAGGGGCGGACACCGGGGAGCTGTTTTTT. Translated: CASSYSGADTGELFF.

The genes are TRBV7-9 and TRBJ2-7; perhaps TRBD1 as D (5 bases). The ends were cut back, 7 bases at V and 4 bases at J, with 14 bases in the middle. CDR3 length: 13 amino acids. Per the germline V gene, CDR1 is SEHNR and CDR2 is FQNEAQ (reference sequence). DNA of the CDR3: TGTGCCAGCACCCCATCGACAGTTTACGAGCAGTACTTC. Amino acids: CASTPSTVYEQYF.

The rearrangement uses TRBV19 and TRBJ1-5, with TRBD1 matching over 8 bases. The V gene end was trimmed by 6 bases and the J gene end by 6 bases; junction bases not matched to a gene: 10. Germline loops: CDR1 LNHDA, CDR2 SQIVND (reference sequence). This CDR3 is built from 15 residues. The CDR3 DNA reads TGTGCCAGTAGCCCCTGGGGGCAGGGGGCTCAGCCCCAGCATTTT. Translation: CASSPWGQGAQPQHF.

V usage is TRBV7-9 and J usage is TRBJ2-3; 14 bases match TRBD2. V gave up 4 bases and J gave up 6 bases; unmatched junction bases: 6. The length of the CDR3 is 16 residues. Germline CDR1 is SEHNR and CDR2 is FQNEAQ (reference sequence). The CDR3 DNA is TGTGCCAGCAGCTACGGGGGACTAGCGGGAGTTGATACGCAGTATTTT. Translation gives CASSYGGLAGVDTQYF.